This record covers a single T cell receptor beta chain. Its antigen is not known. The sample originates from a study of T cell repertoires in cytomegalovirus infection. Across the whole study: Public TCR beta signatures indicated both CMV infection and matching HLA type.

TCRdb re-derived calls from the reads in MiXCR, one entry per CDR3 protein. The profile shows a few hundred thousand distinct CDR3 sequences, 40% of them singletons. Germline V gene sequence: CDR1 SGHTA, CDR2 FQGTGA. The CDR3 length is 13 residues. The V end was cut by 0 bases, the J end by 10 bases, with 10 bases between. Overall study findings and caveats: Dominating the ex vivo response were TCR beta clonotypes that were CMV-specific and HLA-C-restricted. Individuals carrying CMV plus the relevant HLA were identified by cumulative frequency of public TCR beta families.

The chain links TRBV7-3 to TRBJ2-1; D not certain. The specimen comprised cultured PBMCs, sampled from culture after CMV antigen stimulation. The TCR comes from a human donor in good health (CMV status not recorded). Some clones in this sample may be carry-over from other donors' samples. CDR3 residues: CASSLTLTREQFF. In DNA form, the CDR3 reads TGTGCCAGCAGCTTAACCCTGACTCGAGAGCAGTTCTTC.